Shown below are 13 T cell receptor beta chains from a single sample sequenced in a study of T cell repertoires in cytomegalovirus infection. TCRdb reanalysed the reads using MiXCR and keeps one entry per CDR3 protein. The sample shows 900,000 to 950,000 distinct CDR3 sequences, about 33% of them seen only once. Antigen specificity for these receptors is unknown. The sequenced sample was cultured CD8+ T cells from PBMCs, obtained from culture after CMV antigen stimulation. The receptors derive from a human donor in good health (CMV status not recorded). Some clones in this sample may be carry-over from other donors' samples.

The CDR3 nucleotides are TGTGCCATCAGCACAGGGCCGAATAACTATGGCTACACCTTC. This gives the protein CAISTGPNNYGYTF. V is TRBV10-3 and J is TRBJ1-2; D is perhaps TRBD1 (6 bases). V was clipped by 6 bases and J by 1 base, with 12 bases between them. In germline, CDR1 is ENHRY, CDR2 SYGVKD. This CDR3 has 14 residues.

This clonotype has a handful of counts. The rearrangement joins TRBV10-2 to TRBJ2-2, with TRBD1 as a possible D gene (6 bases). The CDR3 extends over 15 amino acids. Looked up from germline, CDR1 is WSHSY and CDR2 is SAAADI. V lost 5 bases and J lost 6, with 16 bases in between. The CDR3 nucleotides read TGCGCCAGCAGTCATGACAGGACTCACGCCGGGGAGCTGTTTTTT. Translated, it gives CASSHDRTHAGELFF.

This clonotype was observed a handful of times. The chain carries TRBV5-6 and TRBJ2-4; D remains ambiguous. The CDR3 is 11 residues long. Trimming stripped 4 bases from V and 12 bases from J, with 11 bases between. CDR1 and CDR2 (germline): SGHDT, YYEEEE. The CDR3 region has the DNA TGTGCCAGCAGCCCCCAGAGAGCTCAGTACTTC. Protein sequence: CASSPQRAQYF.

This clonotype has more than one count but fewer than ten. V is TRBV27 and J is TRBJ2-5; TRBD2 aligns across 14 bases. CDR1 and CDR2 from the germline V gene are MNHEY and SMNVEV (reference sequence). After removal of 6 bases from V and 5 bases from J, the junction contained 14 bases not matched to a gene. The CDR3 totals 18 residues. CDR3 sequence: CASSWTSGGPPNGETQYF. DNA for the CDR3: TGTGCCAGCAGCTGGACTAGCGGGGGGCCGCCGAATGGGGAGACCCAGTACTTC.

The chain joins TRBV5-6 to TRBJ2-2; D may be TRBD1 or TRBD2 (5 bases each). Germline-derived CDR1 and CDR2 are SGHDT and YYEEEE. The CDR3 covers 14 residues. Trimming took off 3 bases at V and 6 bases at J, with 12 bases between the two ends. The chain's CDR3 is CASSSNGASGELFF. In DNA form, the CDR3 reads TGTGCCAGCAGCTCCAACGGGGCGTCCGGGGAGCTGTTTTTT.

The table lists this clonotype with a few counts. This chain uses TRBV20-1 with TRBJ2-7, with D perhaps assigned TRBD1 or TRBD2 (5 bases each). Trimming left V 2 bases short and J 0 bases short, with 20 bases between. Germline V lookup: CDR1 DFQATT, CDR2 SNEGSKA (reference sequence). This CDR3 contains 17 residues. The CDR3 DNA follows: TGCAGTGCTAGACCCAGACAGAGACTACGCAGCTCCTACGAGCAGTACGTC. Protein product: CSARPRQRLRSSYEQYV.

This clonotype was counted between two and nine times. This chain links TRBV6-4 with TRBJ2-2; TRBD2 matches at 8 bases. CDR1 MRHNA and CDR2 SNTAGT come from the germline V gene. This CDR3 has 15 amino acids. Losses at the gene ends were 8 bases for V and 4 bases for J; bases not matched to a gene: 9. CDR3 region: CASRPGGRGTGELFF. The CDR3, as DNA: TGTGCCAGCCGCCCGGGGGGGCGAGGCACCGGGGAGCTGTTTTTT.

This clonotype was seen only a few times. The J gene is TRBJ2-5, the V gene TRBV3-1; possible D gene TRBD1, 6 bases. This CDR3 is 15 amino acids long. Looked up from germline, CDR1 is LGHDT and CDR2 is YNNKEL (reference sequence). Trimming shortened V by 2 bases and J by 5 bases, and 15 bases separated the two germline ends. CDR3 sequence (DNA): TGTGCCAGCAGCCAACCCGGACAGCGGTGGGAGACCCAGTACTTC. It codes for CASSQPGQRWETQYF.

CDR3 sequence reads: CSVGWDNTDTQYF. DNA of the CDR3: TGCAGCGTTGGGTGGGACAACACAGATACGCAGTATTTT. The chain employs TRBV29-1 and TRBJ2-3; D is possibly TRBD1 (6 bases). CDR3 length: 13 residues. Germline CDR1 and CDR2: SQVTM and ANQGSEA. Between the trimmed V and J ends, which lost 4 bases and 2 bases, there was a span of 10 bases.

The chain links TRBV7-6 to TRBJ2-7, with D unresolved. The CDR3 spans 14 residues. V lost 4 bases and J 4 bases, leaving 14 bases between the germline ends. Germline loops: CDR1 SGHVS, CDR2 FNYEAQ. DNA for the CDR3: TGTGCCAGCAGCTGGTCAGTGATGCCATACGAGCAGTACTTC. This sequence encodes CASSWSVMPYEQYF. Combining the CDR3 with reference TRBV7-6 and TRBJ2-7 gives the whole variable domain GAGVSQSPRYKVTKRGQDVALRCDPISGHVSLYWYRQALGQGPEFLTYFNYEAQQDKSGLPNDRFSAERPEGSISTLTIQRTEQRDSAMYRCASSWSVMPYEQYFGPGTRLTVT.

In its sample, this clonotype was seen a few times. V is TRBV6-6 and J is TRBJ1-5; 7 bases align to TRBD1. With 5 bases clipped from V and 0 bases from J, the junction kept 7 bases outside the gene matches. There are 16 residues in the CDR3. Looked up from germline, CDR1 is MNHNY and CDR2 is SVGAGI (reference sequence). CDR3 sequence: CASSTWTGDSNQPQHF. The CDR3 DNA sequence: TGTGCCAGCAGTACCTGGACAGGAGATAGCAATCAGCCCCAGCATTTT.

This clonotype was observed at least ten times. The chain carries TRBV7-8 and TRBJ2-5, with 12 bases aligning to TRBD2. Trimming at V came to 5 bases and at J to 4 bases, leaving 8 bases not matched to a gene. The CDR3 spans 16 residues. In germline, CDR1 is SGHVS, CDR2 FQNEAQ. This CDR3 reads CASSPGLAGLPETQYF. CDR3 coding DNA: TGTGCCAGCAGCCCAGGACTAGCGGGGCTCCCAGAGACCCAGTACTTC. Based on the CDR3 plus reference TRBV7-8 and TRBJ2-5, the full variable domain is GAGVSQSPRYKVAKRGQDVALRCDPISGHVSLFWYQQALGQGPEFLTYFQNEAQLDKSGLPSDRFFAERPEGSVSTLKIQRTQQEDSAVYLCASSPGLAGLPETQYFGPGTRLLVL.

This chain uses TRBV4-1 with TRBJ2-2; no clear D. V was shortened by 0 bases and J by 2 bases, with 10 bases between the two germline ends. Germline assignment: CDR1 MGHRA and CDR2 YSYEKL. The CDR3 consists of 16 residues. CDR3 in DNA: TGCGCCAGCAGCCAAGACCGGGCCTTTAACACCGGGGAGCTGTTTTTT. This codes for CASSQDRAFNTGELFF.